The 13 T cell receptor beta chains presented below share a single source sample, sequenced in a study of shared clonotypes between healthy human individuals. Sequenced by immunoSEQ multiplex PCR; TCRdb stores in-frame clones only, minus some. Of roughly 2.2 million clones in the sample, just over 90% were seen once. Sequenced sample: naive CD4+ T cells from PBMCs. This sample's subset: CD45RA+ positively selected. These receptor sequences come from a man between 18 and 29 years old in good health. Some clones in this sample may be carry-over from other donors' samples.

J is TRBJ1-2 and V is TRBV2, with 8 bases that match TRBD1. Germline CDR1 and CDR2: SNHLY and FYNNEI. Trimming removed 4 bases from V and 4 bases from J; junction bases left unmatched: 2. This CDR3 region has 13 residues. CDR3 nucleotides: TGTGCCAGCAGTGCCGGACAGGGCTATGGCTACACCTTC. Translated, it gives CASSAGQGYGYTF.

The table lists this clone with a few counts. CDR3 loop: CASSYRVDTEAFF. The CDR3 nucleotides read TGTGCCAGCAGCTACAGGGTAGACACTGAAGCTTTCTTT. The rearrangement uses TRBV7-9 and TRBJ1-1, with D maybe TRBD1 (6 bases). V lost 4 bases to trimming and J lost 3 bases, with 9 bases between them. The CDR3 spans 13 residues. Germline CDR1 SEHNR, CDR2 FQNEAQ (reference sequence).

Remarks on this clone: This same CDR3 is encoded by further DNA sequences in the sample. This sequence joins TRBV5-1 and TRBJ2-7, with 8 bases aligning to TRBD2. Germline assignment: CDR1 SGHRS and CDR2 YFSETQ. V trimming: 0 bases; J trimming: 1 base; junction bases outside the gene matches: 3. CDR3 size: 15 residues. In DNA form, the CDR3 reads TGCGCCAGCAGCTTGGTGAGCGGGAGTTCCTACGAGCAGTACTTC. This codes for CASSLVSGSSYEQYF.

On this clone: This sample includes further DNA sequences coding for the same CDR3. The rearrangement joins TRBV9 to TRBJ2-5, with D possibly TRBD1 on 5 matching bases. Germline V gives CDR1 SGDLS, CDR2 YYNGEE. This CDR3 spans 14 amino acids. V gave up 2 bases and J gave up 0 bases, with 8 bases separating them. The CDR3 nucleotides are TGTGCCAGCAGCGTTGGGGCGTACCAAGAGACCCAGTACTTC. Amino acid sequence: CASSVGAYQETQYF.

This rearrangement joins TRBV30 to TRBJ1-5; D remains ambiguous. The V gene lost 2 bases and the J gene lost 1 base, with 9 bases spanning the gap. The CDR3 sequence is 14 residues long. Per germline, CDR1 GTSNPN and CDR2 SVGIG (reference sequence). The CDR3 nucleotides read TGTGCCTGGAGTTCCAGGTTGAGCAATCAGCCCCAGCATTTT. Translating it yields CAWSSRLSNQPQHF.

The table lists this clone with a count of one. This chain links TRBV5-1 with TRBJ1-4, with TRBD1 matching 7 bases. Germline V gives CDR1 SGHRS, CDR2 YFSETQ. After removal of 0 bases from V and 8 bases from J, the junction contained 7 bases not matched to a gene. The length of the CDR3 is 15 residues. The CDR3 nucleotides are TGCGCCAGCAGCTTGGCCCCCGGGACAGTCGAAAAACTGTTTTTT. Encoded protein: CASSLAPGTVEKLFF.

CDR3 region: CASSGLGQQNTEAFF. CDR3 sequence (DNA): TGTGCCAGTAGTGGTTTGGGACAGCAGAACACTGAAGCTTTCTTT. The chain is built from TRBV19 and TRBJ1-1, with TRBD1 matching over 7 bases. This CDR3 comprises 15 residues. The J segment lost 1 base and the V segment lost 5 bases, leaving 7 bases of the junction unmatched. From germline, CDR1 is LNHDA and CDR2 SQIVND (reference sequence).

As for this clone: The sample holds other DNA sequences that translate to the same CDR3. CDR3 sequence reads: CSVEVGGRVRNTIYF. The DNA of the CDR3 is TGCAGCGTTGAAGTGGGGGGCCGTGTGAGGAACACCATATATTTT. The V gene is TRBV29-1, the J gene TRBJ1-3; tentatively, D is TRBD1 (6 bases). The CDR3 has 15 amino acids. CDR1 SQVTM and CDR2 ANQGSEA come from the germline V gene. V was clipped by 1 base and J by 7 bases, with 17 bases between them.

This chain uses TRBV28 with TRBJ2-7; D might be TRBD1 (6 bases). The germline CDR1 and CDR2 sequences are MDHEN and SYDVKM. The CDR3 contains 13 residues. V lost 3 bases and J 9 bases, leaving 15 bases between the germline ends. The CDR3 here is CASSFSSARGQYF. CDR3 nucleotides: TGTGCCAGCAGTTTTTCGTCGGCCAGGGGGCAGTACTTC.

This clone was seen only once. The chain carries TRBV5-1 and TRBJ1-1, with 9 bases fitting TRBD1. The V and J ends lost 3 bases and 5 bases, in that order; junction bases with no gene match: 8. CDR1 is SGHRS and CDR2 is YFSETQ in the germline V gene. The CDR3 has 15 residues. The CDR3 sequence is CASSSLTGGGTEAFF. The CDR3 bases are TGCGCCAGCAGCTCCTTAACAGGGGGCGGGACTGAAGCTTTCTTT.

The chain links TRBV29-1 to TRBJ2-7; 10 positions agree with TRBD1. Per the germline V gene, CDR1 is SQVTM and CDR2 is ANQGSEA. The J segment lost 5 bases and the V segment lost 4 bases, leaving 11 bases of the junction unmatched. The CDR3 runs to 15 residues. The CDR3 reads CSVATGQGIWDEQYF. The DNA of the CDR3 is TGCAGCGTTGCGACGGGACAGGGGATCTGGGACGAGCAGTACTTC.

The chain employs TRBV4-1 and TRBJ2-3, with D perhaps TRBD2 (5 bases). Looked up from germline, CDR1 is MGHRA and CDR2 is YSYEKL. Trimming took 4 bases from V and 0 from J, leaving 17 bases between them. The CDR3 has 17 residues. The CDR3 DNA is TGCGCCAGCAGCCTGTTGGGCGGGCAGTTGAGCACAGATACGCAGTATTTT. Amino acids: CASSLLGGQLSTDTQYF.

This sequence joins TRBV5-1 and TRBJ2-3; 9 bases align to TRBD2. Germline V gene sequence: CDR1 SGHRS, CDR2 YFSETQ. V shed 0 bases and J 1 base; nucleotides not matched to a gene: 6. The CDR3 is made up of 17 amino acids. The CDR3 region is CASSLALSSGGTDTQYF. DNA of the CDR3: TGCGCCAGCAGCTTGGCCCTGTCTAGCGGGGGCACAGATACGCAGTATTTT.